Listed below are T cell receptor beta chains from one sample, sequenced in a study of radiation and T cells in renal cell carcinoma. Libraries were prepared by immunoSEQ multiplex PCR; TCRdb keeps only in-frame clonotypes and omits some of them. The table lists about 10,000 clones, around 60% of them singletons. This material consisted of tumor tissue, taken from a patient whose treatment was nephrectomy without radiotherapy. These receptor sequences come from a man in his forties with renal cell carcinoma. Both conserved end residues are part of each CDR3. The order of the fields is V gene, J gene, CDR3 protein.

V gene: TRBV15; J gene: TRBJ1-2; CDR3 protein: CATSRDLGVGYGYTF
V gene: TRBV11-2; J gene: TRBJ2-2; CDR3 protein: CASSLHWVAGVWGELFF
V gene: TRBV6-1; J gene: TRBJ2-2; CDR3 protein: CAMQGNTGELFF
V gene: TRBV5-1; J gene: TRBJ2-1; CDR3 protein: CATQSGGATGYNEQFF
V gene: TRBV29-1; J gene: TRBJ2-1; CDR3 protein: CSVEGPEGTYNEQFF
V gene: TRBV29-1; J gene: TRBJ2-1; CDR3 protein: CSTMGAYEQFF
V gene: TRBV15; J gene: TRBJ2-2; CDR3 protein: CATSRARTGELFF
V gene: TRBV12-5; J gene: TRBJ1-5; CDR3 protein: CASGWGGNQPQHF
V gene: TRBV28; J gene: TRBJ1-4; CDR3 protein: CASSLGSGYREKLFF
V gene: TRBV19; J gene: TRBJ1-2; CDR3 protein: CATAPGQGFRYGYTF
V gene: TRBV27; J gene: TRBJ1-1; CDR3 protein: CASSSRGAPEAFF
V gene: TRBV10-3; J gene: TRBJ2-1; CDR3 protein: CAISSYNEQFF
V gene: TRBV29-1; J gene: TRBJ2-5; CDR3 protein: CSVHGQQETQYF
V gene: TRBV5-4; J gene: TRBJ2-5; CDR3 protein: CASSLRGGRVLETQYF
V gene: TRBV5-1; J gene: TRBJ2-3; CDR3 protein: CASSPIGLAGTDTQYF
V gene: TRBV10-2; J gene: TRBJ1-1; CDR3 protein: CASSEKGISDTEAFF
V gene: TRBV7-3; J gene: TRBJ2-7; CDR3 protein: CASTLGPNSREQYF
V gene: TRBV30; J gene: TRBJ2-3; CDR3 protein: CAWSVTGGPTDTQYF
V gene: TRBV6-6; J gene: TRBJ2-4; CDR3 protein: CASSYDNGGIQYF
V gene: TRBV7-2; J gene: TRBJ2-7; CDR3 protein: CASSHGSYEQYF
V gene: TRBV11-3; J gene: TRBJ1-1; CDR3 protein: CASSLHRGNTEAFF
V gene: TRBV25-1; J gene: TRBJ2-5; CDR3 protein: CASSELGSRTGPQETQYF
V gene: TRBV27; J gene: TRBJ2-1; CDR3 protein: CASSLTSGSGNEQFF
V gene: TRBV19; J gene: TRBJ2-7; CDR3 protein: CASSMATEEGNEQYF
V gene: TRBV6-1; J gene: TRBJ1-2; CDR3 protein: CASSGQGNYGYTF
V gene: TRBV5-6; J gene: TRBJ2-6; CDR3 protein: CASSLGRVSGANVLTF